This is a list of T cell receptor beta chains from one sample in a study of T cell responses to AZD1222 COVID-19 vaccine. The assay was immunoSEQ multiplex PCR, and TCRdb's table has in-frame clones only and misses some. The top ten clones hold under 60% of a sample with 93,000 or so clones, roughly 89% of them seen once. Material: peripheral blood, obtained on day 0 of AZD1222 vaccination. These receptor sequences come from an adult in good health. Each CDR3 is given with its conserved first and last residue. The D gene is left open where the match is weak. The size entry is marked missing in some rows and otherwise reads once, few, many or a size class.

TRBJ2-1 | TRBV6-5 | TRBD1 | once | TGTGCCAGCAGGAACAGGGGCAATGAGCAGTTCTTC | CASRNRGNEQFF
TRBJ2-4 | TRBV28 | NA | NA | TGTGCCAGCAGTTTATGGGAGGGCAAAAACATTCAGTACTTC | CASSLWEGKNIQYF
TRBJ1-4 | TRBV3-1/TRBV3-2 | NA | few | TGTGCCAGCAGCCAAGAAGAATTCGAGGAGGGAACTAATGAAAAACTGTTTTTT | CASSQEEFEEGTNEKLFF
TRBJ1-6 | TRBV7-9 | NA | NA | TGTGCCAGCAGCTTAGAAGGGTTAAATTCACCCCTCCACTTT | CASSLEGLNSPLHF
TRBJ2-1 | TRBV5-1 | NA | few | TGCGCCAGCAGCTTGGACCAGCTTCCTTACAATGAGCAGTTCTTC | CASSLDQLPYNEQFF
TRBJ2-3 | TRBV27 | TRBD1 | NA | TGTGCCAGCAGCTCCCCCGGGACAGGGGCAGATACGCAGTATTTT | CASSSPGTGADTQYF
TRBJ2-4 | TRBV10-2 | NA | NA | TGCGCCAGCAGTGAGCCAACGGGTATACCGCTAGCCAAAAACATTCAGTACTTC | CASSEPTGIPLAKNIQYF
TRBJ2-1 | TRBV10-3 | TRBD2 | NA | TGTGCCATCAGTGATGGTATGGGAAAAGCTCAGACTAGCGGGGCGTACAATGAGCAGTTCTTC | CAISDGMGKAQTSGAYNEQFF
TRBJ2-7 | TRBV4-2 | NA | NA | TGTGCCAGCAGCCCCTCCGACAGCTACGAGCAGTACTTC | CASSPSDSYEQYF
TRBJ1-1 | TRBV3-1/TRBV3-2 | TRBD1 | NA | TGTGCCAGCAGCCCCGGGACAGGGGGAATGAACACTGAAGCTTTCTTT | CASSPGTGGMNTEAFF
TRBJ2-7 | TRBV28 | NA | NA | TGTGCCAGCACCCAAGGGGGCTCCTACGAGCAGTACTTC | CASTQGGSYEQYF
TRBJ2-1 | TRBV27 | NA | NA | TGTGCCACCCAACCGGGACTTAGAGATGAGCAGTTCTTC | CATQPGLRDEQFF
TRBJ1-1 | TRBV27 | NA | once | TGTGCCAGCAGGTCGTACCGGGGGGTAGCGCCTGAAGCTTTCTTT | CASRSYRGVAPEAFF
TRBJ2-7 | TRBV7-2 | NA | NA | TGTGCCAGCAGCTCCGGGTCCCTCTACGAGCAGTACTTC | CASSSGSLYEQYF
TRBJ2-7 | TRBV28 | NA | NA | TGTGCCAGCAGTTTACGGCGGGACATCCAATACGAGCAGTACTTC | CASSLRRDIQYEQYF
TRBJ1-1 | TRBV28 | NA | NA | TGTGCCAGCAGTTTTGGCAGGGATGAAGCTTTCTTT | CASSFGRDEAFF
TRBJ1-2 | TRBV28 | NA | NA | TGTGCCAGCGGTCGTCCAGGGACTAACTATGGCTACACCTTC | CASGRPGTNYGYTF
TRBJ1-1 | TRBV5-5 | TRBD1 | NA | TGTGCCAGCAGCTTGGGGACAGGAATGAACACTGAAGCTTTCTTT | CASSLGTGMNTEAFF
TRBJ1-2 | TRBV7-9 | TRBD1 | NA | TGTGCCAGCAGCACCTCCCAGGGGGGGGGCTATGGCTACACCTTC | CASSTSQGGGYGYTF
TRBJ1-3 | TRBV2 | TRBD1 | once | TGTGCCAGCAGTATAACCGGGACAGGGGTCGAAGGAAACACCATATATTTT | CASSITGTGVEGNTIYF
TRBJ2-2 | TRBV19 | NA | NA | TGTGCCAGTAGTATTGACGGGGGCCTAGCGCAAAACACCGGGGAGCTGTTTTTT | CASSIDGGLAQNTGELFF
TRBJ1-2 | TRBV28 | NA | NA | TGTGCCAGCAGTTCCGATCACTATGGCTACACCTTC | CASSSDHYGYTF
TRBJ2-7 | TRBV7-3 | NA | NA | TGTGCCAGCAGCTCGTGGGACAAACCCTACGAGCAGTACTTC | CASSSWDKPYEQYF
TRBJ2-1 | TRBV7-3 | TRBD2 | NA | TGTGCCAGCAGCTCCCCCGGACTAGCGGGAGGCCGGGGCTACAATGAGCAGTTCTTC | CASSSPGLAGGRGYNEQFF
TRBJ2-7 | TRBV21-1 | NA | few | TGTGCCAGCCGGATCCCCCGGGCACCGTTGGACGAGGGGTCGGGGATTCCTTACGAGCAGTACTTC | CASRIPRAPLDEGSGIPYEQYF
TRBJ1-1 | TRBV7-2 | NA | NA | TGTGCCAGCAGCTTAGTGGGACGTGCAGGAGCTTTCTTT | CASSLVGRAGAFF
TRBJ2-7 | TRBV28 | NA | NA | TGTGCCAGCAGTCCCACCTCAACAGGGTTCTACGAGCAGTACTTC | CASSPTSTGFYEQYF
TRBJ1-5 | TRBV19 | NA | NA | TGTGCCAGTAGTATTCCAGTCAGGGGTCTGGGGCAGCCCCAGCATTTT | CASSIPVRGLGQPQHF
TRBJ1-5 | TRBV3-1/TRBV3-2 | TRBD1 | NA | TGTGCCAGCAGCCGGACCACAGGGGCATGGCAGCCCCAGCATTTT | CASSRTTGAWQPQHF
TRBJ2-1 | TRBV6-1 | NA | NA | TGTGCCAGCAGTGAAGTTAATTTGGTTAGGGGTTCGCAGTTCTTC | CASSEVNLVRGSQFF
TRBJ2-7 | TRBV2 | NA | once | TGTGCCAGCAGTGAAAGTTTGGGAGAGCGCGCCGACTTC | CASSESLGERADF
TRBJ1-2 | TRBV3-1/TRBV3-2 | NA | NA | TGTGCCAGCAGCCCGAGTAATTTCTATGGCTACACCTTC | CASSPSNFYGYTF
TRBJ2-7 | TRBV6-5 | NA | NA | TGTGCCAGCAGGCGGGACTCTGGTTACGAGCAGTACTTC | CASRRDSGYEQYF
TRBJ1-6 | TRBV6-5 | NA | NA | TGTGCCAGCAGAAGAGAAAGGTCACCCCTCCACTTT | CASRRERSPLHF
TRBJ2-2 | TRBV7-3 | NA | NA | TGTGCCAGCAGCCCATTGGACCAGAACACCGGGGAGCTGTTTTTT | CASSPLDQNTGELFF
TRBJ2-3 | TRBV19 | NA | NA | TGTGCCAGTAGTAGGGGGCGCGGAGATACGCAGTATTTT | CASSRGRGDTQYF
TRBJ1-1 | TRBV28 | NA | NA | TGTGCCAGCAGTTTTAGAGGAACTCAAGCTTTCTTT | CASSFRGTQAFF
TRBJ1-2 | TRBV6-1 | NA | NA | TGTGCCAGCAGTGAAGCGTCGGCAGCTAGGTATGGCTACACCTTC | CASSEASAARYGYTF
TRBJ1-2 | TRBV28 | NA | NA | TGTGCCAGCAGTTCAAACAGGAGGTTAGGCGGCTACACCTTC | CASSSNRRLGGYTF
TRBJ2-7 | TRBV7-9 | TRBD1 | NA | TGTGCCAGCAGCCGCCGGGACAGGGGTTACGAGCAGTACTTC | CASSRRDRGYEQYF
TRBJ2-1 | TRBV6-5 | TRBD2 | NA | TGTGCCAGCAGTATTAGGGGAGGGGATGAGCAGTTCTTC | CASSIRGGDEQFF
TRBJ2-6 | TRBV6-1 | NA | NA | TGTGCCAGCAGTGAACAGGGTTTCTCTGGGGCCAACGTCCTGACTTTC | CASSEQGFSGANVLTF
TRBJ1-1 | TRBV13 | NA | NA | TGTGCCAGCAGCTTAGGCCGTGAGACTGAAGCTTTCTTT | CASSLGRETEAFF
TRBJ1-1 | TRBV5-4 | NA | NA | TGTGCCAGCAGCTCGTTGGATAACAGGAACACTGAAGCTTTCTTT | CASSSLDNRNTEAFF
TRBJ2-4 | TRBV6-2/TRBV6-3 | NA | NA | TGTGCCAGCAGTTACTCCTTTACAGGGAACGCAGACATTCAGTACTTC | CASSYSFTGNADIQYF
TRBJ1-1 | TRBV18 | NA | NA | TGTGCCAGCTCACCCCCGGGGGGCTCGCTGAACACTGAAGCTTTCTTT | CASSPPGGSLNTEAFF
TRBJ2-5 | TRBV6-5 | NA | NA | TGTGCCAGCAGTTACGAGGAGGGGTTCCAAGAGACCCAGTACTTC | CASSYEEGFQETQYF
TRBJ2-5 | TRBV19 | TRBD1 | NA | TGTGCCAGTAGGGCCCGGGGACAGAAAGAGACCCAGTACTTC | CASRARGQKETQYF
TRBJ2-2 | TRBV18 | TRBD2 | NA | TGTGCCAGCTCACGAACAGGGGGACTAGCGGACACCGGGGAGCTGTTTTTT | CASSRTGGLADTGELFF
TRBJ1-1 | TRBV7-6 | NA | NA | TGTGCCAGCAGCTCGACCATCAACATGAACACTGAAGCTTTCTTT | CASSSTINMNTEAFF
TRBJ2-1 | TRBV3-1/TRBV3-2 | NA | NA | TGTGCCAGCAGCCACCTCTCCGCCGCTCTCGATGAGCAGTTCTTC | CASSHLSAALDEQFF
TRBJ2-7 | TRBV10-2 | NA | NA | TGCGCCAGCAGTGAGTATAGCTCCTACGAGCAGTACTTC | CASSEYSSYEQYF